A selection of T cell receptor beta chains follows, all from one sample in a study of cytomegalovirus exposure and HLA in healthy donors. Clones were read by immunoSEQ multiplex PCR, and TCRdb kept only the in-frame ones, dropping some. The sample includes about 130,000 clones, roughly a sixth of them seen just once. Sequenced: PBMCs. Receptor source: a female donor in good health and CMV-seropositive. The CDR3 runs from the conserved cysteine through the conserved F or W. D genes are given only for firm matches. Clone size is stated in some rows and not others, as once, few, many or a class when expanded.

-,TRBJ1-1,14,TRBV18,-,CASSHSRGWTEAFF,TGTGCCAGCTCCCACAGCCGGGGATGGACTGAAGCTTTCTTT
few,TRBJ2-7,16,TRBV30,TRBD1,CAWSVPGGDFIYEQYF,TGTGCCTGGAGTGTACCAGGGGGCGACTTTATCTACGAGCAGTACTTC
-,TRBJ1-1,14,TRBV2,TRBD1,CASTPGGGGTEAFF,TGTGCCAGCACCCCGGGAGGGGGCGGCACTGAAGCTTTCTTT
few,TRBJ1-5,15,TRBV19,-,CASSIDGDNNQPQHF,TGTGCCAGTAGTATAGATGGGGACAACAATCAGCCCCAGCATTTT
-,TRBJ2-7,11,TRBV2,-,CASRGGYEQYF,TGTGCCAGCAGGGGGGGCTACGAGCAGTACTTC
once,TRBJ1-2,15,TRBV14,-,CASSQGFRALYGYTF,TGTGCCAGCAGCCAAGGCTTCAGGGCCCTCTATGGCTACACCTTC
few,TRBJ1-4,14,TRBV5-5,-,CASLRGQGNEKLFF,TGTGCCAGCCTGCGGGGGCAGGGTAATGAAAAACTGTTTTTT
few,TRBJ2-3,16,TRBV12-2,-,CASRLPSSGKADTQYF,TGTGCAAGTCGCTTACCATCTAGCGGGAAGGCAGATACGCAGTATTTT
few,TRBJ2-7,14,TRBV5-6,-,CASRLRGGPYEQYF,TGTGCCAGCAGACTTAGGGGGGGCCCCTACGAGCAGTACTTC
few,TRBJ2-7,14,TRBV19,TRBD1,CASSAGTGNYEQYF,TGTGCCAGTAGCGCCGGGACAGGGAACTACGAGCAGTACTTC
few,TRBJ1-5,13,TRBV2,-,CASSGTGHQPQHF,TGTGCCAGCAGTGGCACAGGGCATCAGCCCCAGCATTTT
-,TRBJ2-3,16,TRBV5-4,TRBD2,CASSSGLAGSTDTQYF,TGTGCCAGCAGCTCGGGACTAGCGGGCTCCACAGATACGCAGTATTTT
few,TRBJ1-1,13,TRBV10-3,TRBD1,CAIRGQGYTEAFF,TGTGCCATCAGAGGACAGGGCTACACTGAAGCTTTCTTT
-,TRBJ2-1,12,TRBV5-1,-,CASSLGGPEQFF,TGCGCCAGCAGCTTGGGGGGCCCCGAGCAGTTCTTC
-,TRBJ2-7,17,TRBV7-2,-,CASSSPGGRTGFRKQYF,TGTGCCAGCAGCTCCCCCGGGGGTAGGACTGGGTTTCGGAAGCAGTACTTC
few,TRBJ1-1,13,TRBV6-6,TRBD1,CASSYGGRGQAFF,TGTGCCAGCAGTTACGGCGGTAGGGGGCAAGCTTTCTTT
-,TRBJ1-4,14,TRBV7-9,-,CASSLRQGNEKLFF,TGTGCCAGCAGCTTGAGGCAGGGTAATGAAAAACTGTTTTTT
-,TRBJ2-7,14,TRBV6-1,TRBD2,CASSEMGLGYEQYF,TGTGCCAGCAGTGAAATGGGACTAGGCTACGAGCAGTACTTC
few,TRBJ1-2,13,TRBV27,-,CASSFARMDGYTF,TGTGCCAGCAGTTTTGCCAGGATGGATGGCTACACCTTC
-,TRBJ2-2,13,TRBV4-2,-,CASSQDRAGELFF,TGTGCCAGCAGCCAAGACAGGGCCGGGGAGCTGTTTTTT
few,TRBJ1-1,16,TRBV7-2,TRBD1,CASSRDRRGGNTEAFF,TGTGCCAGCAGCCGGGACAGGAGAGGAGGGAACACTGAAGCTTTCTTT
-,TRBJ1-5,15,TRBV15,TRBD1,CATSRSDRGYQPQHF,TGTGCCACCAGCAGATCGGACAGGGGGTATCAGCCCCAGCATTTT
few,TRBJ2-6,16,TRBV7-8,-,CASSAALFSGANVLTF,TGTGCCAGCAGCGCGGCCTTATTCTCTGGGGCCAACGTCCTGACTTTC
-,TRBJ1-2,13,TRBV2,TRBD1,CASRQGAIYGYTF,TGTGCCAGCAGACAGGGGGCCATCTATGGCTACACCTTC